The clone carrying this TCR beta chain showed up just once. These data belong to a study of blood T cell repertoires in COVID-19. Turning to the study itself: PBMCs, B-cell-depleted T cells, or T cells were the source of the cDNA or gDNA that made up the material.

V lost 0 bases, J lost 8 bases, and 8 bases stayed unmatched. CDR1 is SQVTM and CDR2 is ANQGSEA in the germline V gene. The CDR3 is made up of 15 amino acids. How the authors handled the data: Scientists estimated how many nucleated cells there were by amplifying reference gene primers. Generated by immunoSEQ multiplex PCR, the TCRdb table keeps only in-frame clones and is missing some. Clonal size and the V and J genes are those of that table, whereas D and trimming came from the DNA. The table lists hundreds of thousands of clones, almost 90% of them singletons, with over 3.5% in the top ten. J is TRBJ2-1 and V is TRBV29-1; 9 bases agree with TRBD1. The sample taken for sequencing was PBMCs or T cells enriched from blood (not recorded which). The sequence came from a woman younger than 30 with acute COVID-19. Written as DNA, the CDR3 is TGCAGCGTTGAAGATACGGGACAGGGTTCGGATGAGCAGTTCTTC. Amino acid sequence: CSVEDTGQGSDEQFF.